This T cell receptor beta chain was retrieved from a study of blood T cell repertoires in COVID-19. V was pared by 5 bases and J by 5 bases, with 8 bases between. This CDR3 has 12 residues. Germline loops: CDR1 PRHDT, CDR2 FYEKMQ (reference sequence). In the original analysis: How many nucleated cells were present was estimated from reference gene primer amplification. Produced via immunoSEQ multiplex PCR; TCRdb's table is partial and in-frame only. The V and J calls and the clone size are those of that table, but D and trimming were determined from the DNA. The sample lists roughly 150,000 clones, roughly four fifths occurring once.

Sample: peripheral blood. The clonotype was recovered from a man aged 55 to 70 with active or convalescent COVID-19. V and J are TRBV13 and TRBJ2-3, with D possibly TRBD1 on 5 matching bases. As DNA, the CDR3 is TGTGCCAGCAGCGTAGACAGAGATACGCAGTATTTT. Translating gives CASSVDRDTQYF.